The 17 T cell receptor beta chains listed next were all sequenced from one sample in a study of blood T cell repertoires in COVID-19. The protocol was immunoSEQ multiplex PCR, while the TCRdb copy is restricted to in-frame clones and leaves out a portion. Among about 160,000 clones listed, 60% to 85% were seen once. Specimen: peripheral blood. The receptors originated from a man between 60 and 75 years old with acute or convalescent COVID-19.

V usage is TRBV29-1 and J usage is TRBJ2-5; 7 bases map to TRBD1. V trimming: 3 bases; J trimming: 4 bases; junction bases outside the gene matches: 11. In germline, CDR1 is SQVTM, CDR2 ANQGSEA. The CDR3 has 15 amino acids. DNA of the CDR3: TGCAGCGTTGATAGGGCAGGGGGTAGTGGAGAGACCCAGTACTTC. Amino acid sequence: CSVDRAGGSGETQYF.

The chain couples TRBV6-2 or TRBV6-3 to TRBJ2-7, with D uncertain. The germline CDR1 and CDR2 sequences are MNHEY and SVGEGT. The CDR3 contains 11 residues. The V gene lost 3 bases and the J gene lost 6 bases, with 6 bases spanning the gap. The CDR3 nucleotides are TGTGCCAGCAGTTATCCGTCCGAGCAGTACTTC. It codes for CASSYPSEQYF.

The chain links TRBV28 to TRBJ2-7; D possibly corresponds to TRBD1 (5 bases). Germline values: CDR1 MDHEN, CDR2 SYDVKM. V was cut by 6 bases and J by 2 bases, with 17 bases left in between. The CDR3 has 15 residues. CDR3 nucleotides: TGTGCCAGCAGCTGGGCCCCGGACAAGACCTACGAGCAGTACTTC. It is translated as CASSWAPDKTYEQYF.

This chain uses TRBV7-9 with TRBJ1-4; tentatively, D is TRBD1 (6 bases). This CDR3 comprises 14 residues. Germline loops: CDR1 SEHNR, CDR2 FQNEAQ (reference sequence). V lost 6 bases, J lost 3 bases, and 11 bases lay in between. In DNA, the CDR3 is TGTGCCAGCAGTTTGACAGGAGCTAATGAAAAACTGTTTTTT. It yields the protein CASSLTGANEKLFF.

The J gene is TRBJ2-5, the V gene TRBV10-3, with TRBD1 as a possible D gene (5 bases). The ends were cut back, 2 bases at V and 1 base at J, with 8 bases in the middle. Germline-derived CDR1 and CDR2 are ENHRY and SYGVKD. The CDR3 extends over 14 amino acids. DNA of the CDR3: TGTGCCATCAGTGAGGAGACAGCCCAAGAGACCCAGTACTTC. Its protein is CAISEETAQETQYF.

This chain joins TRBV20-1 and TRBJ1-4, with no clear D. Trimming cost V 3 bases and J 4 bases, with 9 bases left between them. This CDR3 region has 13 residues. Per germline, CDR1 DFQATT and CDR2 SNEGSKA (reference sequence). The CDR3 region has the DNA TGCAGTGCTAGTCGCAGCGGTAATGAAAAACTGTTTTTT. It translates to CSASRSGNEKLFF.

The chain combines TRBV7-3 with TRBJ2-5, with a possible D match to TRBD2 (6 bases). Germline loops: CDR1 SGHTA, CDR2 FQGTGA. The CDR3 has 13 residues. Trimming took off 3 bases at V and 2 bases at J, with 7 bases between the two ends. CDR3 coding DNA: TGTGCCAGCAGCTTCGGACTACAAGAGACCCAGTACTTC. Protein sequence: CASSFGLQETQYF.

The chain is built from TRBV19 and TRBJ1-2, with D possibly matching TRBD1 (6 bases). Germline CDR1 reads LNHDA; CDR2 reads SQIVND (reference sequence). The CDR3 covers 15 residues. V lost 4 bases and J lost 8, with 20 bases in between. In DNA, the CDR3 is TGTGCCAGTAGTAGACAGGCGGTCGAAGATGTAGGCTACACCTTC. As protein: CASSRQAVEDVGYTF.

This clone occurred once. CDR3: CASSWRRAEGTQYF. The CDR3 DNA reads TGTGCCAGCAGCTGGCGCCGGGCCGAGGGGACCCAGTACTTC. The gene calls are TRBV7-2 and TRBJ2-5, with a possible D match to TRBD2 (5 bases). CDR1 is SGHTA and CDR2 is FQGNSA in the germline V gene. This CDR3 spans 14 amino acids. Trimming removed 4 bases from V and 7 bases from J, with 16 bases in between.

The J gene is TRBJ2-5, the V gene TRBV29-1, with D perhaps TRBD2 (6 bases). The CDR3 is 16 residues long. Germline assignment: CDR1 SQVTM and CDR2 ANQGSEA. V was trimmed by 1 base and J by 5 bases, leaving 20 bases between them. The CDR3 is CSVEVLRGSNRETQYF. The DNA of the CDR3 is TGCAGCGTTGAAGTTCTTCGGGGGTCGAACCGGGAGACCCAGTACTTC.

The genes are TRBV5-8 and TRBJ2-7; 8 nucleotides match TRBD1. The CDR3 covers 15 residues. The trim removed 4 bases at V and 5 bases at J, leaving 11 bases unmatched. Germline lookup yields CDR1 SGHTS and CDR2 YDEGEE. In DNA form, the CDR3 reads TGTGCCAGCAGCCCAGGGGGCACAGCTTTAGACGAGCAGTACTTC. This encodes CASSPGGTALDEQYF.

This chain uses TRBV28 with TRBJ1-2; TRBD1 agrees at 8 bases. This CDR3 is 17 amino acids long. V trimming: 6 bases; J trimming: 0 bases; junction bases outside the gene matches: 12. CDR1 is MDHEN, CDR2 SYDVKM, per germline. CDR3 DNA sequence: TGTGCCAGCAGCCTCAACACAGGGGGATCCGCTAACTATGGCTACACCTTC. It codes for CASSLNTGGSANYGYTF.

The chain employs TRBV11-2 and TRBJ1-4; 11 bases line up with TRBD1. The V gene end was trimmed by 5 bases and the J gene end by 7 bases; junction bases not matched to a gene: 6. The germline V gene encodes CDR1 SGHAT and CDR2 FQNNGV. The length of the CDR3 is 15 residues. CDR3 in amino acids: CASSPRTGGFEKLFF. CDR3 DNA sequence: TGTGCCAGCAGCCCACGGACAGGGGGCTTTGAAAAACTGTTTTTT.

The rearrangement links TRBV24-1 to TRBJ2-6; 8 nucleotides align to TRBD2. CDR1 and CDR2 from the germline V gene are KGHDR and SFDVKD. Trimming cost V 4 bases and J 2 bases; bases outside gene matches: 9. CDR3 size: 18 residues. The CDR3 sequence: CATSDPGPGRAGANVLTF. The CDR3 DNA reads as TGTGCCACCAGTGACCCGGGACCCGGGAGGGCTGGGGCCAACGTCCTGACTTTC.

As DNA, the CDR3 is TGTGCCAGCAGTTCGCGGACAGGCCTCAGGGACTATGGCTACACCTTC. This translates into CASSSRTGLRDYGYTF. The chain is built from TRBV28 and TRBJ1-2; 7 bases are a match to TRBD1. The CDR3 covers 16 residues. Looked up from germline, CDR1 is MDHEN and CDR2 is SYDVKM. After removal of 4 bases from V and 3 bases from J, the junction contained 11 bases not matched to a gene.

The J gene is TRBJ1-1, the V gene TRBV27; tentatively, D is TRBD1 (5 bases). CDR1 is MNHEY, CDR2 SMNVEV, per germline (reference sequence). This CDR3 has 11 residues. V gave up 4 bases and J gave up 11 bases, with 11 bases separating them. In nucleotides, the CDR3 is TGTGCCAGCAGTTGGAGGGGCGACGCTTTCTTT. Translating gives CASSWRGDAFF.

The V and J genes are TRBV27 and TRBJ1-2; D unclear. Germline CDR1 MNHEY, CDR2 SMNVEV (reference sequence). The germline V and J ends were trimmed by 2 bases and 5 bases, with 9 bases remaining between them. The CDR3 has 13 residues. The CDR3 reads CASSLKAGYGYTF. CDR3 DNA sequence: TGTGCCAGCAGTTTAAAGGCAGGATATGGCTACACCTTC.